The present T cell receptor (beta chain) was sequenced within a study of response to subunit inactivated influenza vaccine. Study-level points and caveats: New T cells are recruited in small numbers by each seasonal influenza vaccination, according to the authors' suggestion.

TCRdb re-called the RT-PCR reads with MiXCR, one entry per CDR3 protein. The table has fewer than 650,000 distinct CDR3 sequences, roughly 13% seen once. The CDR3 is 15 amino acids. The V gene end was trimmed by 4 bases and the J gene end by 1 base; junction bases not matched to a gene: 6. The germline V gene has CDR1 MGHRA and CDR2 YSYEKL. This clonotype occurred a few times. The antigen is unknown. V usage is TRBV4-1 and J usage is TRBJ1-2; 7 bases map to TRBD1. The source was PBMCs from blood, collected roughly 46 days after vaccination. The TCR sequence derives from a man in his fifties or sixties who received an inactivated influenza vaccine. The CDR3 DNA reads TGCGCCAGCAGCCGAACAGGGGCGGGTAACTATGGCTACACCTTC. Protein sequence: CASSRTGAGNYGYTF.